This TCR beta chain was observed in a study of blood T cell repertoires in COVID-19 (dated by TCRdb to the early 2020s). The study in broad terms: The collaborator samples originated in the United States, Italy and Spain and spanned the acute and convalescent phases of COVID-19. The material from the prospective study consisted of cDNA or gDNA derived from T cells, B-cell-depleted T cells, or PBMCs. Deeply sampled blood TCRbeta repertoires from subjects exposed to, actively infected with, or recovered from COVID-19 were included in the dataset. A freely available public database, intended as a resource for researchers studying the immune response to SARS-CoV-2, is where the repertoires were released. Samples came from the ongoing ImmuneRACE study (first 160 participants) plus 1,254 subjects from 6 global collaborators. Nearly every sample came with metadata listing a de-identified subject ID, COVID-19 status, age in years and sex. Where available, HLA class I and class II types were obtained from metadata supplied by the sample provider rather than from assay-based typing.

The germline V end is reduced by 6 bases and the J end by 4 bases; junction bases left unmatched: 8. The CDR3, cysteine through phenylalanine, is 13 amino acids long. The retained sequence is limited to the CDR3, 39 bases, with the frame set at the first base. CDR1 is given as SQVTM and CDR2 as ANQGSEA, both from the germline V gene. What the research found in general, with its limitations: The amount of clinical and demographic metadata varied by source and participant and was provided uncurated.

Notes on this clone: Its antigen is still unknown. Per-nucleotide qualities are absent, and no much larger clonotype sits a single base away.

Each collaborating institution followed its own protocols to collect whole blood in K2EDTA tubes. For TCRbeta analysis, collaborator samples were shipped as frozen whole blood, as isolated PBMCs, or as DNA extracted from either sample type. TCRbeta CDR3 regions were amplified from genomic DNA using the immunoSEQ Assay, a bias-controlled multiplex PCR. Processing in the source paper ran as follows. Within the assay, amplification of reference gene primers was used to estimate how many nucleated cells each sample contained. To quantify the absolute abundance of each unique TCRbeta CDR3 rearrangement, sequence reads were collapsed and filtered. Productive Simpson clonality was computed per sample as the square root of Simpson's diversity index over productive rearrangements. TCRdb obtained this table from immuneACCESS and retained in-frame rearrangements with V and J assigned. These tables miss some clones; where compared with another copy, unresolved V genes account for less than half of the shortfall, and the remainder is unexplained. V and J calls and clone size follow that table, whereas D and trimming were derived from the DNA. Across this sample there are under 150,000 clones, with around three quarters seen only once. The ten largest make up 4.2% of the sample.

The sample comprised peripheral blood. The sequence links TRBV29-1 to TRBJ2-5, with TRBD2 identical over 7 junction bases. This TCR came from a man aged 55 to 69 with acute or convalescent COVID-19. The CDR3 has the sequence CSVVFSGGETQYF. The sequence in DNA is TGCAGCGTCGTTTTCTCGGGGGGAGAGACCCAGTACTTC.